The 28 T cell receptor beta chains below all came from one sample that was sequenced in a study of cytomegalovirus exposure and HLA in healthy donors. TCRdb's table, derived via immunoSEQ multiplex PCR, lists solely in-frame clones and lacks some. The sample holds about 110,000 clones, more than 85% seen once. The sequenced sample was PBMCs. The receptor set was obtained from a young woman in good health and CMV-seropositive.

The rearrangement uses TRBV4-2 and TRBJ1-5; a possible D gene is TRBD1 (6 bases). This CDR3 is 15 amino acids long. Trimming cost V 3 bases and J 2 bases, with 11 bases left between them. Germline V CDR1 and CDR2: LGHNA, YNFKEQ. This chain's CDR3 is CASSQEPGGNQPQHF. The CDR3 bases are TGTGCCAGCAGCCAGGAACCAGGGGGCAATCAGCCCCAGCATTTT.

This chain uses TRBV2 with TRBJ1-2; a weak D match, TRBD1 (6 bases). Germline V gene data show CDR1 as SNHLY and CDR2 as FYNNEI. Deletions cut 4 bases from V and 2 bases from J, with 8 bases between. The CDR3 covers 13 residues. The CDR3: CASSADRNYGYTF. The CDR3 DNA reads TGTGCCAGCAGTGCAGACAGGAACTATGGCTACACCTTC.

This CDR3 reads CATSTLAAYNEQFF. The CDR3 region has the DNA TGTGCCACCAGCACACTAGCGGCCTACAATGAGCAGTTCTTC. V gene TRBV15 combines with J gene TRBJ2-1; 8 nucleotides line up with TRBD2. Germline V gene lookup returns CDR1 LNHNV and CDR2 YYDKDF (reference sequence). This CDR3 region has 14 residues. V lost 4 bases, J lost 2 bases, and 1 base stayed unmatched.

DNA of the CDR3: TGTGCCAGCAGTATCTATACAGGGAACGGACTGTACTTC. The encoded protein is CASSIYTGNGLYF. The V call is TRBV25-1, the J call TRBJ2-7; weak D call: TRBD1 (6 bases). Between the trimmed V and J ends, which lost 5 bases and 12 bases, there was a span of 20 bases. CDR1 MGHDK and CDR2 SYGVNS come from the germline V gene. This CDR3 spans 13 amino acids.

This clone occurred a few times. The chain is built from TRBV2 and TRBJ2-2, with D perhaps TRBD1 (5 bases). V was trimmed by 7 bases and J by 4 bases, leaving 13 bases between them. CDR1 is SNHLY and CDR2 is FYNNEI in the germline V gene. This CDR3 spans 14 amino acids. DNA for the CDR3: TGTGCCAGCAAAAGGTCAGGGCTCACCGGGGAGCTGTTTTTT. Translated: CASKRSGLTGELFF.

The chain joins TRBV5-8 to TRBJ1-2, with D possibly matching TRBD1 (5 bases). The V gene lost 4 bases and the J gene lost 4 bases, with 14 bases spanning the gap. CDR3 length: 14 residues. Germline V gene lookup returns CDR1 SGHTS and CDR2 YDEGEE. CDR3 DNA sequence: TGTGCCAGCAGCCCCGCGGGGGTTGGCTATGGCTACACCTTC. Protein: CASSPAGVGYGYTF.

The chain joins TRBV7-3 to TRBJ1-1; D is ambiguous. The CDR3 sequence is 13 residues long. CDR1 SGHTA and CDR2 FQGTGA come from the germline V gene. Trimming took 2 bases from V and 4 from J, leaving 8 bases between them. This chain's CDR3 is CASSLEGATEAFF. DNA of the CDR3: TGTGCCAGCAGCTTAGAGGGAGCCACTGAAGCTTTCTTT.

The chain has TRBV30 and TRBJ1-4, with 9 bases aligning to TRBD1. This CDR3 spans 15 amino acids. J was trimmed by 8 bases and V by 0 bases; bases with no gene match: 7. Germline CDR1 GTSNPN, CDR2 SVGIG (reference sequence). CDR3 region: CAWSVMGTGWEKLFF. The CDR3 DNA follows: TGTGCCTGGAGTGTAATGGGGACAGGGTGGGAAAAACTGTTTTTT.

This chain joins TRBV2 and TRBJ2-3; 11 bases map to TRBD2. Germline assignment: CDR1 SNHLY and CDR2 FYNNEI. CDR3 length: 14 residues. The V gene end was trimmed by 8 bases and the J gene end by 3 bases; junction bases not matched to a gene: 4. Here the CDR3 reads CASGRTSGTDTQYF. The CDR3 coding sequence is TGTGCCAGCGGCCGGACTAGCGGGACAGATACGCAGTATTTT.

This clone has just one count. V gene TRBV28 combines with J gene TRBJ1-2, with TRBD1 identical over 8 bases. Per the germline V gene, CDR1 is MDHEN and CDR2 is SYDVKM. Unmatched junction bases numbered 2, after V lost 7 bases and J lost 4 bases. The CDR3 spans 12 residues. CDR3 loop: CASNGQGYGYTF. The CDR3 bases are TGTGCCAGCAACGGACAGGGCTATGGCTACACCTTC.

V usage is TRBV7-9 and J usage is TRBJ2-2; maybe TRBD2 (5 bases). The CDR3 runs to 15 residues. The germline gives CDR1 SEHNR, CDR2 FQNEAQ (reference sequence). Trimming stripped 3 bases from V and 2 bases from J, with 10 bases between. For the CDR3, the DNA is TGTGCCAGCAGCTTTCTAACGGGAAACACCGGGGAGCTGTTTTTT. Translating gives CASSFLTGNTGELFF.

The rearrangement links TRBV19 to TRBJ1-2, with no clear D. In germline, CDR1 is LNHDA, CDR2 SQIVND (reference sequence). This CDR3 has 17 residues. Trimming took off 5 bases at V and 0 bases at J, with 19 bases between the two ends. CDR3 sequence (DNA): TGTGCCAGTAGTCGCGGCGATGGCGTCCGGGCTAACTATGGCTACACCTTC. This sequence encodes CASSRGDGVRANYGYTF.

V and J are TRBV5-4 and TRBJ1-4; 7 positions match TRBD1. The CDR3 contains 15 residues. J gave up 5 bases and V 4 bases, and 8 bases lay outside the gene matches. The V gene's germline CDR1 is SGHNT and CDR2 YYREEE (reference sequence). The CDR3 sequence is CASSPGTVHNEKLFF. As DNA, the CDR3 is TGTGCCAGCAGCCCCGGGACAGTTCACAATGAAAAACTGTTTTTT.

The chain carries TRBV19 and TRBJ2-1; D call uncertain. The germline CDR1 and CDR2 sequences are LNHDA and SQIVND (reference sequence). CDR3 size: 16 residues. The ends were cut back, 3 bases at V and 4 bases at J, with 16 bases in the middle. CDR3 amino acids: CASSIATQFNYNEQFF. CDR3 DNA sequence: TGTGCCAGTAGTATTGCTACACAGTTTAATTACAATGAGCAGTTCTTC.

The V call is TRBV6-1, the J call TRBJ1-1; D call uncertain. This CDR3 spans 10 amino acids. CDR1 MNHNS and CDR2 SASEGT come from the germline V gene. The ends were cut back, 8 bases at V and 7 bases at J, with 8 bases in the middle. The CDR3 protein is CASRIIEAFF. The CDR3 DNA is TGTGCCAGCCGTATAATTGAAGCTTTCTTT.

The V call is TRBV5-6, the J call TRBJ1-2, with a tentative D call TRBD1 (5 bases). This CDR3 region has 13 residues. From germline, CDR1 is SGHDT and CDR2 YYEEEE. V lost 5 bases, J lost 0 bases, and 8 bases lay in between. CDR3 in DNA: TGTGCCAGCAGGACAGACACTAACTATGGCTACACCTTC. Amino acids: CASRTDTNYGYTF.

This clone has only a few counts. The CDR3 is CATSPGGSSFNEQFF. The CDR3 bases are TGTGCCACCAGCCCCGGCGGGAGCAGTTTCAATGAGCAGTTCTTC. V and J are TRBV15 and TRBJ2-1, with 7 bases matching TRBD2. Germline V lookup: CDR1 LNHNV, CDR2 YYDKDF (reference sequence). This CDR3 comprises 15 residues. The V and J ends lost 5 bases and 6 bases, in that order; junction bases with no gene match: 10.

The rearrangement links TRBV6-6 to TRBJ2-7; D ambiguous. Per the germline V gene, CDR1 is MNHNY and CDR2 is SVGAGI (reference sequence). CDR3 length equals 14 residues. Trimming took off 0 bases at V and 4 bases at J, with 10 bases between the two ends. CDR3 DNA sequence: TGTGCCAGCAGTTACTCAAGAACATCTTACGAGCAGTACTTC. This translates into CASSYSRTSYEQYF.

The chain recombines TRBV4-1 with TRBJ1-2, with TRBD1 identical over 8 bases. Per germline, CDR1 MGHRA and CDR2 YSYEKL. The CDR3 length is 17 residues. Trimming removed 1 base from V and 0 bases from J; junction bases left unmatched: 7. CDR3 nucleotide sequence: TGCGCCAGCAGCCAAGGCGGGACAGGCTTAGCTAACTATGGCTACACCTTC. This gives the protein CASSQGGTGLANYGYTF.

V gene TRBV5-6 combines with J gene TRBJ1-1; the D gene is possibly TRBD1 (5 bases). The CDR3 length is 19 residues. Trimming took 3 bases from V and 0 from J, leaving 24 bases between them. Germline V gene lookup returns CDR1 SGHDT and CDR2 YYEEEE. The CDR3 DNA sequence: TGTGCCAGCAGCTCCCAGGGATTCCGGAATTGGGGTATGAACACTGAAGCTTTCTTT. Translated: CASSSQGFRNWGMNTEAFF.

The chain combines TRBV6-5 with TRBJ1-4, with unresolved D. The CDR3 sequence is 16 residues long. V was shortened by 2 bases and J by 0 bases, with 10 bases between the two germline ends. Per the germline V gene, CDR1 is MNHEY and CDR2 is SVGAGI. The CDR3 region is CASSYNPSATNEKLFF. The CDR3 DNA reads as TGTGCCAGCAGTTACAATCCCAGTGCAACTAATGAAAAACTGTTTTTT.

The CDR3 nucleotides read TGTGCCAGCAGTGCAATAGAAGACAGGGGGCTGGCTGGAAACACCATATATTTT. Amino acid sequence: CASSAIEDRGLAGNTIYF. The J gene is TRBJ1-3, the V gene TRBV2; TRBD1 aligns across 10 bases. J gave up 2 bases and V 4 bases, and 11 bases lay outside the gene matches. The length of the CDR3 is 18 residues. Germline CDR1 and CDR2: SNHLY and FYNNEI.

This clone has a single count. V and J are TRBV5-6 and TRBJ2-2, with TRBD2 matching over 10 bases. Per the germline V gene, CDR1 is SGHDT and CDR2 is YYEEEE. V trimming: 2 bases; J trimming: 4 bases; junction bases outside the gene matches: 2. This CDR3 is built from 15 residues. Here the CDR3 reads CASSLVAGGTGELFF. CDR3 coding DNA: TGTGCCAGCAGCTTAGTAGCGGGAGGCACCGGGGAGCTGTTTTTT.

The genes are TRBV6-6 and TRBJ1-1; D gene ambiguous. V was cut by 0 bases and J by 12 bases, with 8 bases left in between. Germline V gene data show CDR1 as MNHNY and CDR2 as SVGAGI (reference sequence). The CDR3 runs 11 residues. The CDR3 DNA reads as TGTGCCAGCAGTTACTCGAGGGAAACTTTCTTT. Translation gives CASSYSRETFF.

The chain uses TRBV6-5 and TRBJ2-7; D is ambiguous. Germline assignment: CDR1 MNHEY and CDR2 SVGAGI. This CDR3 spans 13 amino acids. Trimming removed 7 bases from V and 4 bases from J, with 14 bases in between. CDR3 in amino acids: CASNEAKRYEQYF. For the CDR3, the DNA is TGTGCCAGCAATGAGGCAAAGAGGTACGAGCAGTACTTC.

The genes are TRBV28 and TRBJ1-4, with 9 bases identical to TRBD1. In germline, CDR1 is MDHEN, CDR2 SYDVKM. This CDR3 is 16 amino acids long. The J segment lost 8 bases and the V segment lost 4 bases, leaving 11 bases of the junction unmatched. The CDR3 nucleotides are TGTGCCAGCAGTTCCCTCCGGACAGGGGAACGGGAAAAACTGTTTTTT. Its translation is CASSSLRTGEREKLFF.

The rearrangement joins TRBV5-1 to TRBJ2-3; a possible D gene is TRBD1 (5 bases). Looked up from germline, CDR1 is SGHRS and CDR2 is YFSETQ. Trimming stripped 5 bases from V and 0 bases from J, with 13 bases between. The CDR3 runs to 15 residues. The CDR3 is CASRVQGSSTDTQYF. The CDR3 DNA is TGCGCCAGCAGAGTTCAGGGTTCTAGCACAGATACGCAGTATTTT.

This clone has just one count. This chain uses TRBV28 with TRBJ1-2; TRBD1 matches 7 bases. The CDR3 loop spans 20 amino acids. Germline V gives CDR1 MDHEN, CDR2 SYDVKM. J was trimmed by 6 bases and V by 2 bases; bases with no gene match: 24. The CDR3 here is CASSLVGWLGQQLAEDGYTF. For the CDR3, the DNA is TGTGCCAGCAGTTTAGTCGGGTGGTTGGGACAGCAGCTTGCGGAAGATGGCTACACCTTC.